Each of the 6 T cell receptor beta chains below was sequenced from the same sample in a study of siplizumab effects on memory and regulatory T cells. The data were produced by immunoSEQ multiplex PCR, yet TCRdb's version contains in-frame clones alone and is incomplete. The sample records tens of thousands of clones, roughly 90% being singletons. Source material: Tregs sorted from blood. These TCRs come from a human donor in good health.

Here the CDR3 reads CASSKTGFSYEQYF. The CDR3 coding sequence is TGTGCCAGCAGCAAGACAGGATTTTCCTACGAGCAGTACTTC. The chain carries TRBV27 and TRBJ2-7; the D gene is possibly TRBD1 (6 bases). V dropped 6 bases and J dropped 1 base, with 13 bases sitting between them. The CDR3 is 14 residues long. The V gene's germline CDR1 is MNHEY and CDR2 SMNVEV (reference sequence).

This rearrangement joins TRBV4-2 to TRBJ1-1; D possibly corresponds to TRBD1 (6 bases). The CDR3 has 17 residues. With 0 bases removed from V and 4 bases from J, the gap between germline ends came to 18 bases. From germline, CDR1 is LGHNA and CDR2 YNFKEQ. CDR3 in DNA: TGTGCCAGCAGCCAAGAGTCCAGGGGAGGTGTGGGCACTGAAGCTTTCTTT. Translation: CASSQESRGGVGTEAFF.

The rearrangement uses TRBV18 and TRBJ1-3; the D is unclear. The CDR3 is 15 amino acids. Trimming took off 3 bases at V and 6 bases at J, with 15 bases between the two ends. Germline V lookup: CDR1 KGHSH, CDR2 LQKENI. The CDR3 nucleotides read TGTGCCAGCTCACCCCCGGACGTAGTCCTAAACACCATATATTTT. It specifies CASSPPDVVLNTIYF. Combining the CDR3 with reference TRBV18 and TRBJ1-3 gives the whole variable domain NAGVMQNPRHLVRRRGQEARLRCSPMKGHSHVYWYRQLPEEGLKFMVYLQKENIIDESGMPKERFSAEFPKEGPSILRIQQVVRGDSAAYFCASSPPDVVLNTIYFGEGSWLTVV.

The chain uses TRBV6-5 and TRBJ2-2; 8 bases fit TRBD2. After removal of 5 bases from V and 5 bases from J, the junction contained 7 bases not matched to a gene. Per germline, CDR1 MNHEY and CDR2 SVGAGI. This CDR3 region has 15 residues. CDR3 DNA: TGTGCCAGCAGTCCCTCCGGGGGGGTGACCGGGGAGCTGTTTTTT. Amino acids: CASSPSGGVTGELFF.

CDR3 region: CASSLGWGGANTEAFF. The CDR3 DNA follows: TGTGCCAGCAGCTTAGGCTGGGGGGGCGCGAACACTGAAGCTTTCTTT. The chain recombines TRBV7-6 with TRBJ1-1; perhaps TRBD1 as D (6 bases). The CDR3 contains 16 residues. CDR1 and CDR2 (germline): SGHVS, FNYEAQ. V lost 1 base and J lost 1, with 13 bases in between.

J is TRBJ2-3 and V is TRBV11-2, with 13 bases that match TRBD2. The CDR3 loop spans 16 amino acids. V shed 5 bases and J 6 bases; nucleotides not matched to a gene: 8. Germline V gene sequence: CDR1 SGHAT, CDR2 FQNNGV. The DNA of the CDR3 is TGTGCCAGCAGCAAGACACTAGCGGGGGGGTTTGATACGCAGTATTTT. It specifies CASSKTLAGGFDTQYF.